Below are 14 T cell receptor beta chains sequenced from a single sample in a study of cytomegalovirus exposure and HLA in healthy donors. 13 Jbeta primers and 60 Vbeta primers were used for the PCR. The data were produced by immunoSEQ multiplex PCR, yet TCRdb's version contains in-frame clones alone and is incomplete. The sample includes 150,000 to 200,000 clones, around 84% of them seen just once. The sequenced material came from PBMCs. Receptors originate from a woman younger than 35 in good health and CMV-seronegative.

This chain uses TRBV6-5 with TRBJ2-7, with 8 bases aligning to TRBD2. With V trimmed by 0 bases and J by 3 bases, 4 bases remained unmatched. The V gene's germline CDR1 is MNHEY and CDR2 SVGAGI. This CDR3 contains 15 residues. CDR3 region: CASSYSTGGGYEQYF. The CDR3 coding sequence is TGTGCCAGCAGTTACTCGACCGGGGGGGGCTACGAGCAGTACTTC.

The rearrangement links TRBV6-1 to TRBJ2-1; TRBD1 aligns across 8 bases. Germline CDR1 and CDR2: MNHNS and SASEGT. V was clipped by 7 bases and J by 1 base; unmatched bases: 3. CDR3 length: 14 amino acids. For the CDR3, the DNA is TGTGCCAGCATTAGGACAGGGTCCTACAATGAGCAGTTCTTC. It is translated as CASIRTGSYNEQFF.

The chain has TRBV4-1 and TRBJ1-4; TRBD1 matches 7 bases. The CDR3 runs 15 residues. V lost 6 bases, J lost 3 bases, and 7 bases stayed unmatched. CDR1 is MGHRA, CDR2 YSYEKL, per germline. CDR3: CASSSGQAPNEKLFF. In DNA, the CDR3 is TGCGCCAGCAGTTCTGGACAGGCGCCTAATGAAAAACTGTTTTTT.

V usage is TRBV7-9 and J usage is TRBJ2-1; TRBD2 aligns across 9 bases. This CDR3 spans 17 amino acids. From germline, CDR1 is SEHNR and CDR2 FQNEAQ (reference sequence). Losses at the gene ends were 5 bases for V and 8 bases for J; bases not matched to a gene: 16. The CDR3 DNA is TGTGCCAGCAGCCCCCCGCTGCGGGAGGGCCCTATCGATGAGCAGTTCTTC. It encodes CASSPPLREGPIDEQFF.

The CDR3: CASSQLWTSGSKDEQFF. For the CDR3, the DNA is TGCGCCAGCAGCCAGCTTTGGACTAGCGGGAGTAAGGATGAGCAGTTCTTC. The V gene is TRBV4-1, the J gene TRBJ2-1; 13 bases align to TRBD2. Germline CDR1 and CDR2: MGHRA and YSYEKL. V lost 3 bases to trimming and J lost 8 bases; unmatched junction nucleotides: 10. The CDR3 loop spans 17 amino acids.

The CDR3 reads CAWSEGLAGYEQYF. The CDR3 region has the DNA TGTGCCTGGAGCGAAGGACTAGCGGGCTACGAGCAGTACTTC. V gene TRBV30 combines with J gene TRBJ2-7; 11 nucleotides agree with TRBD2. This CDR3 region has 14 residues. Germline V gives CDR1 GTSNPN, CDR2 SVGIG (reference sequence). Unmatched junction bases numbered 4, after V lost 3 bases and J lost 3 bases.

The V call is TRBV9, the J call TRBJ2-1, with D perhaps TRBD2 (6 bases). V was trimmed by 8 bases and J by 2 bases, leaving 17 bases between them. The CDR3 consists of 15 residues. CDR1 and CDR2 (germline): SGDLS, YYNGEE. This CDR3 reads CASSPGAPTYNEQFF. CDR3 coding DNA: TGTGCCAGTAGCCCGGGAGCGCCCACCTACAATGAGCAGTTCTTC.

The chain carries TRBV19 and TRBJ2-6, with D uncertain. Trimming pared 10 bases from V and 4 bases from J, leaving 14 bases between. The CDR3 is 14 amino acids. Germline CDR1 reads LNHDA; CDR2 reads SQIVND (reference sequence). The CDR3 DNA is TGTGCCAACACCAGGAACCCCGGGGCCAACGTCCTGACTTTC. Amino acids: CANTRNPGANVLTF.

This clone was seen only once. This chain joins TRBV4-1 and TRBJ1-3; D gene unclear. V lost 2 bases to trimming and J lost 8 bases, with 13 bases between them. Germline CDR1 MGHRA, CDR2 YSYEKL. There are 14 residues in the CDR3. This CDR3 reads CASSQLSARDTIYF. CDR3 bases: TGCGCCAGCAGCCAATTAAGCGCCCGGGACACCATATATTTT.

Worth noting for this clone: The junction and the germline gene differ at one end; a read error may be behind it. CDR3 loop: CASSLASGSNEQFF. The CDR3 region has the DNA TGTGCTAGCAGCTTAGCGTCAGGCAGCAATGAGCAGTTCTTC. This sequence joins TRBV7-7 and TRBJ2-1, with D possibly matching TRBD2 (5 bases). Germline-derived CDR1 and CDR2 are SSHAT and FNYEAQ (reference sequence). There are 14 residues in the CDR3.

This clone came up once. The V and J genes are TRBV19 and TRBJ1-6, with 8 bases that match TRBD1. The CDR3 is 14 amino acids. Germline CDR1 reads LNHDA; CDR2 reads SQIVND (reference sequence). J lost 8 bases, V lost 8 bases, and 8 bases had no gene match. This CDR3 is CASSRDRLYSPLHF. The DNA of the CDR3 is TGTGCCAGTTCCCGGGACAGGTTGTATTCACCCCTCCACTTT.

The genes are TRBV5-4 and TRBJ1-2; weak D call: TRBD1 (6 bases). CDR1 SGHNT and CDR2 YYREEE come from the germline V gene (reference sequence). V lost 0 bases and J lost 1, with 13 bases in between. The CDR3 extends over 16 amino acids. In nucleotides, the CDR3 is TGTGCCAGCAGCTTGGGGGGGCAACTCCATAACTATGGCTACACCTTC. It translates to CASSLGGQLHNYGYTF. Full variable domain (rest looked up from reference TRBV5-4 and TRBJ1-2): ETGVTQSPTHLIKTRGQQVTLRCSSQSGHNTVSWYQQALGQGPQFIFQYYREEENGRGNFPPRFSGLQFPNYSSELNVNALELDDSALYLCASSLGGQLHNYGYTFGSGTRLTVV.

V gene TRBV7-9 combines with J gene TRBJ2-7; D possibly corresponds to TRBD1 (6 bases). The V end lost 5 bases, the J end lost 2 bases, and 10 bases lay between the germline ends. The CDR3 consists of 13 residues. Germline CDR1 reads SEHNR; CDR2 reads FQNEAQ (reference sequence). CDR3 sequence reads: CASSRDTTYEQYF. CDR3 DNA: TGTGCCAGCAGCCGGGACACTACCTACGAGCAGTACTTC.

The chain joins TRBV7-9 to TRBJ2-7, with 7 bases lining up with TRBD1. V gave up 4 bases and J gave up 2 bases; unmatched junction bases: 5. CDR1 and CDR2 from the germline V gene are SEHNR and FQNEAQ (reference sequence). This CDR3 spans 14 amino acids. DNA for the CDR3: TGTGCCAGCAGCTGGACAGGACAGACCTACGAGCAGTACTTC. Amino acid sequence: CASSWTGQTYEQYF.